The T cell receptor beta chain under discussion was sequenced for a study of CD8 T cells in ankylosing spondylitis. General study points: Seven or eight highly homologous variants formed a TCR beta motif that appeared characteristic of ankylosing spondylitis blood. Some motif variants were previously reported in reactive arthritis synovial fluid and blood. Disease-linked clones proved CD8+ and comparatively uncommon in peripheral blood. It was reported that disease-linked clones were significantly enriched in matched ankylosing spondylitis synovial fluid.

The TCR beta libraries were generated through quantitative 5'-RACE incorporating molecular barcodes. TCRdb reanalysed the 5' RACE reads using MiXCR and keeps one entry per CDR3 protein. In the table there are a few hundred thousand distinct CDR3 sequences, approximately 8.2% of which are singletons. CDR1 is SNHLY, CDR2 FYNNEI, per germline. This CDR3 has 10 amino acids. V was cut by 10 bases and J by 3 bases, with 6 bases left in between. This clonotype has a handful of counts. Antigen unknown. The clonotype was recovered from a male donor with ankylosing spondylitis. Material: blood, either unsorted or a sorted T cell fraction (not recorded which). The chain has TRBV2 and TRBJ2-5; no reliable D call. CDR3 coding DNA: TGTGCCACCCTAAAAGAGACCCAGTACTTC. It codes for CATLKETQYF.